The 24 T cell receptor beta chains given below trace back to one sample, sequenced in a study of blood T cell repertoires in COVID-19. The method was immunoSEQ multiplex PCR; TCRdb's version includes in-frame clones alone and lacks a portion of them. This sample has under 250,000 clones; about 86% occur once, and the top ten carry about 8.9%. Sequencing was done on a sample of peripheral blood. The receptor source for this set is a woman in her 50s with acute or convalescent COVID-19.

The chain is built from TRBV7-3 and TRBJ1-1; TRBD1 is a possible D gene (5 bases). CDR1 SGHTA and CDR2 FQGTGA come from the germline V gene. This CDR3 contains 13 residues. Trimming left V 4 bases short and J 12 bases short, with 18 bases between. CDR3 sequence reads: CASSSQAQGIPFF. The CDR3 DNA reads TGTGCCAGCAGCTCCCAAGCTCAGGGTATCCCTTTCTTT.

The chain carries TRBV21-1 and TRBJ2-3; the table's D call TRBD2 went unverified against the DNA. TRBV21-1 is annotated as a pseudogene. The CDR3 totals 14 residues. CDR3 residues: CASSKEGLTDTQYF. In nucleotides, the CDR3 is TGTGCCAGCAGCAAGGAGGGTTTGACAGATACGCAGTATTTT.

This clone has just one count. As DNA, the CDR3 is TGTGCCTGGACCCTCTGGGGGGGAAAGGTAGGGAATGAGCAGTTCTTC. This codes for CAWTLWGGKVGNEQFF. The chain recombines TRBV30 with TRBJ2-1, with TRBD2 identical over 7 bases. The CDR3 length is 16 residues. J was trimmed by 7 bases and V by 4 bases; bases with no gene match: 16. Germline CDR1 and CDR2: GTSNPN and SVGIG (reference sequence).

The chain carries TRBV7-9 and TRBJ2-3; the match to TRBD2 covers 8 bases. The CDR3 covers 16 residues. J gave up 2 bases and V 5 bases, and 9 bases lay outside the gene matches. The germline V gene has CDR1 SEHNR and CDR2 FQNEAQ (reference sequence). CDR3 sequence: CASSPRGGLPTDTQYF. The CDR3 nucleotides are TGTGCCAGCAGCCCCCGGGGGGGCCTTCCCACAGATACGCAGTATTTT. The variable domain in full, completed from reference TRBV7-9 and TRBJ2-3, reads DTGVSQNPRHKITKRGQNVTFRCDPISEHNRLYWYRQTLGQGPEFLTYFQNEAQLEKSRLLSDRFSAERPKGSFSTLEIQRTEQGDSAMYLCASSPRGGLPTDTQYFGPGTRLTVL.

The chain combines TRBV3-1 (or the pseudogene TRBV3-2) with TRBJ2-7, with 10 nucleotides matching TRBD2. V was clipped by 6 bases and J by 5 bases; unmatched bases: 7. CDR3 length: 14 amino acids. Germline CDR1 LGHDT, CDR2 YNNKEL (reference sequence). The CDR3 DNA follows: TGTGCCAGCAGGCTAGCGGGAGATGTCCACGAGCAGTACTTC. It encodes CASRLAGDVHEQYF.

The chain joins TRBV5-8 to TRBJ1-5; D is perhaps TRBD1 (5 bases). CDR1 and CDR2 from the germline V gene are SGHTS and YDEGEE. CDR3 length: 16 residues. The germline V and J ends were trimmed by 0 bases and 0 bases, with 10 bases remaining between them. As DNA, the CDR3 is TGTGCCAGCAGCTTGGGACAGCTGTATAGCAATCAGCCCCAGCATTTT. Translating it yields CASSLGQLYSNQPQHF.

This clone was recorded once. The chain employs TRBV5-1 and TRBJ2-1, with 8 bases fitting TRBD2. CDR1 SGHRS and CDR2 YFSETQ come from the germline V gene. This CDR3 region has 13 residues. With 8 bases clipped from V and 9 bases from J, the junction kept 10 bases outside the gene matches. For the CDR3, the DNA is TGCGCCAGTACTACTAGCGGCCTACTTGAGCAGTTCTTC. Translating gives CASTTSGLLEQFF. The complete variable domain, with remaining parts taken from reference TRBV5-1 and TRBJ2-1, reads KAGVTQTPRYLIKTRGQQVTLSCSPISGHRSVSWYQQTPGQGLQFLFEYFSETQRNKGNFPGRFSGRQFSNSRSEMNVSTLELGDSALYLCASTTSGLLEQFFGPGTRLTVL.

On this clone itself: Additional DNA sequences in this sample encode the identical CDR3. The V gene is TRBV18, the J gene TRBJ2-5; 7 bases map to TRBD1. Germline trimming cut 3 bases from V and 3 bases from J; bases unmatched to any gene: 1. The CDR3 is made up of 13 amino acids. Germline V gives CDR1 KGHSH, CDR2 LQKENI. The CDR3: CASSPGQEETQYF. CDR3 coding DNA: TGTGCCAGCTCACCCGGACAGGAAGAGACCCAGTACTTC.

V gene TRBV5-1 combines with J gene TRBJ1-1; TRBD1 is a possible D gene (6 bases). V gave up 0 bases and J gave up 4 bases, with 19 bases separating them. Germline V gives CDR1 SGHRS, CDR2 YFSETQ. The CDR3 has 17 residues. CDR3 sequence reads: CASSLALGGARGTEAFF. For the CDR3, the DNA is TGCGCCAGCAGCTTGGCGCTGGGGGGGGCGCGGGGCACTGAAGCTTTCTTT.

In its sample, this clone was seen once. The J gene is TRBJ2-5, the V gene TRBV2, with 7 bases lining up with TRBD2. The CDR3 spans 15 residues. V dropped 6 bases and J dropped 2; count of bases not matched to a gene: 9. Germline-derived CDR1 and CDR2 are SNHLY and FYNNEI. The CDR3 DNA sequence: TGTGCCAGCAGGGCTACGGGGGGAGGGCAAGAGACCCAGTACTTC. Protein: CASRATGGGQETQYF.

The rearrangement uses TRBV5-1 and TRBJ2-7, with 12 bases fitting TRBD2. This CDR3 has 15 residues. With 4 bases clipped from V and 4 bases from J, the junction kept 6 bases outside the gene matches. The germline gives CDR1 SGHRS, CDR2 YFSETQ. The chain's CDR3 is CASSQRLAGAYEQYF. As DNA, the CDR3 is TGCGCCAGCAGCCAAAGACTAGCGGGGGCATACGAGCAGTACTTC. Drawing the rest from reference TRBV5-1 and TRBJ2-7, the complete variable domain is KAGVTQTPRYLIKTRGQQVTLSCSPISGHRSVSWYQQTPGQGLQFLFEYFSETQRNKGNFPGRFSGRQFSNSRSEMNVSTLELGDSALYLCASSQRLAGAYEQYFGPGTRLTVT.

To note about this clone: The same CDR3 arises from other DNA sequences in this sample as well. The genes are TRBV6-1 and TRBJ1-1; 8 nucleotides align to TRBD1. The ends lost 3 bases at V and 4 bases at J; junction bases unmatched: 4. Germline assignment: CDR1 MNHNS and CDR2 SASEGT. The CDR3 totals 14 residues. This CDR3 is CASSEDRVGTEAFF. CDR3 sequence (DNA): TGTGCCAGCAGTGAGGACAGGGTGGGCACTGAAGCTTTCTTT.

This clone showed up just once. V is TRBV9 and J is TRBJ2-3; 10 positions match TRBD2. Looked up from germline, CDR1 is SGDLS and CDR2 is YYNGEE. This CDR3 is built from 18 residues. V shed 0 bases, J shed 4 bases, and the junction held 11 bases outside the gene matches. The CDR3 region is CASSVGHRAGGRSDTQYF. The CDR3 bases are TGTGCCAGCAGCGTAGGACATAGAGCGGGAGGGAGGTCAGATACGCAGTATTTT. Drawing the rest from reference TRBV9 and TRBJ2-3, the complete variable domain is DSGVTQTPKHLITATGQRVTLRCSPRSGDLSVYWYQQSLDQGLQFLIQYYNGEERAKGNILERFSAQQFPDLHSELNLSSLELGDSALYFCASSVGHRAGGRSDTQYFGPGTRLTVL.

The chain carries TRBV28 and TRBJ2-7, with 11 bases lining up with TRBD2. Germline CDR1 reads MDHEN; CDR2 reads SYDVKM. The V segment lost 8 bases and the J segment 4 bases; nucleotides outside the gene matches: 7. The CDR3 is made up of 14 amino acids. The CDR3 is CASGLWTSGYEQYF. Written as DNA, the CDR3 is TGTGCCAGCGGATTATGGACTAGCGGGTACGAGCAGTACTTC.

The chain employs TRBV5-1 and TRBJ1-2; 7 bases match TRBD1. Per germline, CDR1 SGHRS and CDR2 YFSETQ. Germline trimming cut 2 bases from V and 3 bases from J; bases unmatched to any gene: 1. This CDR3 region has 13 residues. In DNA form, the CDR3 reads TGCGCCAGCAGCTTAACAGGGGACTATGGCTACACCTTC. It encodes CASSLTGDYGYTF.

This chain connects TRBV27 to TRBJ2-3; 10 bases map to TRBD2. Germline assignment: CDR1 MNHEY and CDR2 SMNVEV (reference sequence). This CDR3 has 17 amino acids. V lost 1 base, J lost 6 bases, and 10 bases stayed unmatched. The CDR3 DNA reads as TGTGCCAGCAGTTTATACAGTCTAGCGGGAGTTACGGATACGCAGTATTTT. Protein product: CASSLYSLAGVTDTQYF.

The genes are TRBV15 and TRBJ2-7; tentatively, D is TRBD2 (6 bases). Germline CDR1 reads LNHNV; CDR2 reads YYDKDF (reference sequence). The V end was cut by 1 base, the J end by 0 bases, with 7 bases between. The CDR3 extends over 14 amino acids. As DNA, the CDR3 is TGTGCCACCAGCAGAGGCGGGAACTCCTACGAGCAGTACTTC. Translated, it gives CATSRGGNSYEQYF.

This clone was recorded once. The chain is built from TRBV11-3 and TRBJ2-6; D is perhaps TRBD2 (5 bases). The V end was cut by 3 bases, the J end by 0 bases, with 12 bases between. The CDR3 contains 17 residues. Germline CDR1 and CDR2: SGHNT and YENEEA. The CDR3 nucleotides read TGTGCCAGCAGCTTTGGAGGTTGGGGCTCTGGGGCCAACGTCCTGACTTTC. Its translation: CASSFGGWGSGANVLTF.

The V and J genes are TRBV6-5 and TRBJ2-1; TRBD1 matches 11 bases. This CDR3 comprises 15 residues. The germline V gene has CDR1 MNHEY and CDR2 SVGAGI. Trimming took 5 bases from V and 7 from J; bases not matched to a gene: 7. The CDR3 DNA sequence: TGTGCCAGCAGTAGCAGCGGGACAGGGGGAAATGAGCAGTTCTTC. It yields the protein CASSSSGTGGNEQFF.

This chain links TRBV6-6 with TRBJ2-2, with 12 bases lining up with TRBD2. Trimming cost V 10 bases and J 7 bases; bases outside gene matches: 7. The CDR3 is 14 residues long. CDR1 and CDR2 (germline): MNHNY, SVGAGI (reference sequence). The CDR3 nucleotides are TGTGCCACAGGGACTAGCGGGTTGGGCGGGGAGCTGTTTTTT. It yields the protein CATGTSGLGGELFF.

CDR3 region: CASSFSGSYNEQFF. CDR3 in DNA: TGTGCCAGCAGTTTTTCAGGCTCCTACAATGAGCAGTTCTTC. The chain carries TRBV27 and TRBJ2-1, with unresolved D. The V gene's germline CDR1 is MNHEY and CDR2 SMNVEV (reference sequence). Trimming left V 3 bases short and J 0 bases short, with 6 bases between. There are 14 residues in the CDR3.

The rearrangement links TRBV29-1 to TRBJ1-1; perhaps TRBD1 as D (5 bases). Germline-derived CDR1 and CDR2 are SQVTM and ANQGSEA. The CDR3 spans 15 residues. The germline V and J ends were trimmed by 0 bases and 3 bases, with 14 bases remaining between them. CDR3 sequence (DNA): TGCAGCGTTGAAGATAGACAGCGGGAGTACACTGAAGCTTTCTTT. It is translated as CSVEDRQREYTEAFF.

The rearrangement links TRBV10-1 to TRBJ2-2, with 9 bases identical to TRBD1. CDR3 size: 15 residues. The trim removed 3 bases at V and 6 bases at J, leaving 5 bases unmatched. CDR1 WNHNN and CDR2 SYGVQD come from the germline V gene (reference sequence). Written as DNA, the CDR3 is TGCGCCAGCAGTGACGGGACAGGGATCTCCGGGGAGCTGTTTTTT. This encodes CASSDGTGISGELFF.

The chain couples TRBV19 to TRBJ2-3; TRBD2 aligns across 8 bases. Losses at the gene ends were 4 bases for V and 3 bases for J; bases not matched to a gene: 6. This CDR3 contains 15 residues. CDR1 LNHDA and CDR2 SQIVND come from the germline V gene (reference sequence). The CDR3 loop reads CASSRQRELTDTQYF. The CDR3 DNA sequence: TGTGCCAGTAGTAGGCAGCGGGAGCTTACAGATACGCAGTATTTT.